The source of this TCR beta chain is a study of cytotoxic CD8 clonotypes in ibrutinib-treated CLL. Investigators sourced 1.5 to 2 micrograms of genomic DNA from cryopreserved PBMCs for TCR beta libraries. Note on this clone: Its antigen is not known.

Germline CDR1 reads MNHEY; CDR2 reads SVGAGI. The CDR3 extends over 16 amino acids. Trimming left V 2 bases short and J 1 base short, with 13 bases between. TCRdb's table, derived via immunoSEQ multiplex PCR, lists solely in-frame clones and lacks some. The table has approximately 280,000 clones, 76% seen once. Study findings and constraints: At baseline, clonality was higher than in age-matched healthy donors and correlated with CD8+ counts. Clonality was elevated at ibrutinib response and had returned toward baseline at progression.

J is TRBJ2-3 and V is TRBV6-5; weak D call: TRBD1 (6 bases). The clonotype comes from a human donor with chronic lymphocytic leukemia. Sample: PBMCs, taken at disease progression, from a patient treated with ibrutinib. The CDR3 DNA reads as TGTGCCAGCAGTTACAAAGGGGGAGCTCGCACAGATACGCAGTATTTT. It codes for CASSYKGGARTDTQYF.